The 27 T cell receptor beta chains listed next were all sequenced from one sample in a study of T cell responses to AZD1222 COVID-19 vaccine. Using immunoSEQ multiplex PCR, the repertoire was profiled, and TCRdb retains in-frame clones only, with some absent. The sample holds approximately 210,000 clones, roughly nine tenths seen once. This material consisted of peripheral blood, taken 28 days after the second AZD1222 dose. The receptors come from an adult who received the AZD1222 COVID-19 vaccine.

This chain links TRBV19 with TRBJ2-2, with D tentatively TRBD2 (7 bases). Germline loops: CDR1 LNHDA, CDR2 SQIVND (reference sequence). The CDR3 spans 15 residues. Trimming left V 8 bases short and J 0 bases short, with 13 bases between. The CDR3 is CASRGAGANTGELFF. CDR3 bases: TGTGCCAGTCGGGGGGCTGGAGCGAACACCGGGGAGCTGTTTTTT.

With respect to this clone: At one end, the junction sequence differs from germline, possibly due to a read error. V and J are TRBV6-1 and TRBJ2-5; a possible D gene is TRBD2 (6 bases). The CDR3 sequence is 12 residues long. CDR1 and CDR2 from the germline V gene are MNHNS and SASEGT. CDR3 residues: CASREAGETQYF. The CDR3 nucleotides read TGTGCCAGCAGGGAAGCGGGAGAGACCCAGTACTTC.

V usage is TRBV29-1 and J usage is TRBJ2-7, with D maybe TRBD1 (5 bases). CDR3 length equals 11 residues. The V and J ends lost 4 bases and 8 bases respectively, with 12 bases between them. Per the germline V gene, CDR1 is SQVTM and CDR2 is ANQGSEA. The CDR3: CSVADNSKQYF. CDR3 DNA sequence: TGCAGCGTTGCGGACAACAGCAAGCAGTACTTC.

V and J are TRBV28 and TRBJ2-7; possible D gene TRBD2, 6 bases. Germline CDR1 reads MDHEN; CDR2 reads SYDVKM. The CDR3 is 15 amino acids. V dropped 6 bases and J dropped 2 bases, with 17 bases sitting between them. CDR3 sequence reads: CASSPTLGLTYEQYF. In DNA, the CDR3 is TGTGCCAGCAGCCCCACCCTGGGACTGACCTACGAGCAGTACTTC.

The rearrangement joins TRBV19 to TRBJ2-6; the D is unclear. V gave up 3 bases and J gave up 0 bases, with 12 bases separating them. This CDR3 is built from 17 residues. The germline V gene has CDR1 LNHDA and CDR2 SQIVND (reference sequence). The CDR3 loop reads CASSIRRSNSGANVLTF. The CDR3 DNA reads TGTGCCAGTAGTATTAGAAGGTCGAACTCTGGGGCCAACGTCCTGACTTTC.

V usage is TRBV4-1 and J usage is TRBJ1-5, with no clear D. The V and J ends lost 0 bases and 5 bases respectively, with 5 bases between them. Per the germline V gene, CDR1 is MGHRA and CDR2 is YSYEKL. This CDR3 contains 13 residues. The CDR3 nucleotides are TGCGCCAGCAGCCAAGATCATTATCAGCCCCAGCATTTT. Translating gives CASSQDHYQPQHF.

This chain links TRBV5-1 with TRBJ2-5, with D uncertain. The germline V and J ends were trimmed by 0 bases and 3 bases, with 12 bases remaining between them. From germline, CDR1 is SGHRS and CDR2 YFSETQ. The CDR3 length is 15 residues. CDR3 DNA sequence: TGCGCCAGCAGCTTGGAGAGGTCACGGGAAGAGACCCAGTACTTC. Translating gives CASSLERSREETQYF.

The CDR3 protein is CASTNPFRGRDTQYF. The CDR3, as DNA: TGTGCCAGCACCAATCCGTTCCGGGGAAGGGATACGCAGTATTTT. V and J are TRBV28 and TRBJ2-3; TRBD2 might be the D (5 bases). Trimming took 7 bases from V and 6 from J, leaving 20 bases between them. The germline CDR1 and CDR2 sequences are MDHEN and SYDVKM. The CDR3 contains 15 residues.

The rearrangement uses TRBV12-3 or TRBV12-4 and TRBJ2-5; the match to TRBD2 covers 7 bases. This CDR3 is 13 amino acids long. The J segment lost 9 bases and the V segment lost 1 base, leaving 5 bases of the junction unmatched. The CDR3 loop is CASSLGEGLSQYF. CDR3 bases: TGTGCCAGCAGTTTAGGGGAGGGGTTGTCCCAGTACTTC.

The chain carries TRBV6-5 and TRBJ1-1, with 7 bases lining up with TRBD1. CDR3 size: 14 residues. The trim removed 5 bases at V and 1 base at J, leaving 4 bases unmatched. Germline CDR1 reads MNHEY; CDR2 reads SVGAGI. CDR3 protein: CASSHRQGNTEAFF. For the CDR3, the DNA is TGTGCCAGCAGTCACCGACAGGGGAACACTGAAGCTTTCTTT.

V is TRBV12-3 or TRBV12-4 and J is TRBJ2-1, with a tentative D call TRBD2 (5 bases). Trimming took off 5 bases at V and 5 bases at J, with 7 bases between the two ends. The CDR3 runs 12 residues. The CDR3 protein is CASSGLNNEQFF. CDR3 nucleotide sequence: TGTGCCAGCAGTGGACTTAACAATGAGCAGTTCTTC.

V gene TRBV19 combines with J gene TRBJ1-5; tentatively, D is TRBD1 (5 bases). Deletions cut 4 bases from V and 0 bases from J, with 13 bases between. From germline, CDR1 is LNHDA and CDR2 SQIVND (reference sequence). The CDR3 consists of 16 residues. The chain's CDR3 is CASSTPGRLSNQPQHF. In nucleotides, the CDR3 is TGTGCCAGTAGTACACCGGGACGGCTTAGCAATCAGCCCCAGCATTTT. The entire variable domain, with the rest obtained from reference TRBV19 and TRBJ1-5, is as follows: DGGITQSPKYLFRKEGQNVTLSCEQNLNHDAMYWYRQDPGQGLRLIYYSQIVNDFQKGDIAEGYSVSREKKESFPLTVTSAQKNPTAFYLCASSTPGRLSNQPQHFGDGTRLSIL.

The chain carries TRBV6-1 and TRBJ2-5, with 7 bases lining up with TRBD2. After removal of 0 bases from V and 5 bases from J, the junction contained 9 bases not matched to a gene. Germline-derived CDR1 and CDR2 are MNHNS and SASEGT. This CDR3 region has 16 residues. CDR3 protein: CASSEAGGTGGETQYF. CDR3 nucleotide sequence: TGTGCCAGCAGTGAAGCGGGGGGGACTGGCGGGGAGACCCAGTACTTC.

The CDR3 reads CASSHKSGAGGYRSEQFF. CDR3 coding DNA: TGCGCCAGCAGCCATAAGAGTGGAGCAGGGGGTTATCGTAGTGAGCAGTTCTTC. This chain uses TRBV4-1 with TRBJ2-1; TRBD1 matches at 7 bases. This CDR3 is 18 amino acids long. Germline loops: CDR1 MGHRA, CDR2 YSYEKL. V dropped 3 bases and J dropped 9; count of bases not matched to a gene: 20.

This chain joins TRBV28 and TRBJ1-3; D gene ambiguous. V was pared by 5 bases and J by 8 bases, with 10 bases between. Germline CDR1 is MDHEN and CDR2 is SYDVKM. There are 12 residues in the CDR3. The CDR3 coding sequence is TGTGCCAGCAGTCGTCGCGGACACACCATATATTTT. This gives the protein CASSRRGHTIYF.

This clone was seen once. The V call is TRBV2, the J call TRBJ2-1; D may be TRBD2 (5 bases). The CDR3 spans 15 residues. Germline V gene lookup returns CDR1 SNHLY and CDR2 FYNNEI. Trimming took 9 bases from V and 10 from J, leaving 25 bases between them. CDR3 DNA: TGTGCCAGAATAAAAAATAAGGGAGCAGGCGGGGAGCAGTTCTTC. It is translated as CARIKNKGAGGEQFF.

This chain uses TRBV6-6 with TRBJ2-5; D gene uncertain. The CDR3 is 15 amino acids. V lost 2 bases to trimming and J lost 5 bases, with 15 bases between them. Germline loops: CDR1 MNHNY, CDR2 SVGAGI (reference sequence). The CDR3 sequence: CASSYTSNEKETQYF. The DNA of the CDR3 is TGTGCCAGCAGTTACACATCGAACGAGAAGGAGACCCAGTACTTC.

The V gene is TRBV30, the J gene TRBJ1-1, with TRBD1 matching over 7 bases. Germline lookup yields CDR1 GTSNPN and CDR2 SVGIG (reference sequence). This CDR3 is built from 12 residues. V trimming: 5 bases; J trimming: 1 base; junction bases outside the gene matches: 1. CDR3 in amino acids: CAWGDRNTEAFF. In DNA form, the CDR3 reads TGTGCCTGGGGGGACAGGAACACTGAAGCTTTCTTT.

The rearrangement uses TRBV6-5 and TRBJ1-1; D uncertain. Between the trimmed V and J ends, which lost 0 bases and 9 bases, there was a span of 8 bases. CDR1 is MNHEY, CDR2 SVGAGI, per germline. There are 12 residues in the CDR3. CDR3: CASSYSEGKAFF. CDR3 bases: TGTGCCAGCAGTTACTCGGAGGGAAAAGCTTTCTTT.

V is TRBV5-1 and J is TRBJ2-1; 8 positions agree with TRBD1. The CDR3 consists of 17 residues. Germline trimming cut 3 bases from V and 4 bases from J; bases unmatched to any gene: 12. In germline, CDR1 is SGHRS, CDR2 YFSETQ. This chain's CDR3 is CASSSTMGGQGYNEQFF. As DNA, the CDR3 is TGCGCCAGCAGCTCCACTATGGGTGGACAGGGATACAATGAGCAGTTCTTC. The full variable domain, completed using reference TRBV5-1 and TRBJ2-1, is KAGVTQTPRYLIKTRGQQVTLSCSPISGHRSVSWYQQTPGQGLQFLFEYFSETQRNKGNFPGRFSGRQFSNSRSEMNVSTLELGDSALYLCASSSTMGGQGYNEQFFGPGTRLTVL.

The chain recombines TRBV11-2 with TRBJ1-2; D is possibly TRBD1 (5 bases). CDR3 length equals 13 residues. In germline, CDR1 is SGHAT, CDR2 FQNNGV. V lost 2 bases to trimming and J lost 8 bases, with 12 bases between them. As DNA, the CDR3 is TGTGCCAGCAGCTTAAATGGGGGATACGGCTACACCTTC. Translated: CASSLNGGYGYTF.

The count of this clone is one. The V and J genes are TRBV6-2 or TRBV6-3 and TRBJ2-5; D tentatively reads TRBD1 or TRBD2 (5 bases each). Germline CDR1 reads MNHEY; CDR2 reads SVGEGT. The CDR3 totals 14 residues. Between the trimmed V and J ends, which lost 4 bases and 0 bases, there was a span of 9 bases. The CDR3 spells CASSLGPDQETQYF. Here the CDR3 DNA reads TGTGCCAGCAGTTTGGGACCTGACCAAGAGACCCAGTACTTC.

The rearrangement uses TRBV12-3 or TRBV12-4 and TRBJ2-2; TRBD1 might be the D (5 bases). Trimming pared 6 bases from V and 4 bases from J, leaving 9 bases between. The length of the CDR3 is 13 residues. The CDR3 DNA is TGTGCCAGCAGCCCAAGGGGCACCGGGGAGCTGTTTTTT. This translates into CASSPRGTGELFF.

This chain connects TRBV28 to TRBJ1-2, with unresolved D. The CDR3 runs 11 residues. Between the trimmed V and J ends, which lost 6 bases and 2 bases, there was a span of 4 bases. Germline-derived CDR1 and CDR2 are MDHEN and SYDVKM. The CDR3 sequence is CASRLNYGYTF. For the CDR3, the DNA is TGTGCCAGCAGGTTGAACTATGGCTACACCTTC.

The rearrangement joins TRBV12-5 to TRBJ2-3, with a possible D match to TRBD2 (6 bases). This CDR3 is 13 amino acids long. V shed 3 bases and J shed 4 bases, with 8 bases lying between them. The V gene's germline CDR1 is LGHNT and CDR2 FRNRAP. CDR3 loop: CASGFWGADTQYF. CDR3 sequence (DNA): TGTGCTAGTGGTTTTTGGGGGGCAGATACGCAGTATTTT.

This chain links TRBV30 with TRBJ2-7, with D uncertain. CDR1 is GTSNPN and CDR2 is SVGIG in the germline V gene (reference sequence). V gave up 4 bases and J gave up 5 bases, with 9 bases separating them. The CDR3 spans 11 residues. CDR3 sequence: CAWTQRDEQYF. CDR3 coding DNA: TGTGCCTGGACCCAAAGAGACGAGCAGTACTTC. Looking up the rest from reference TRBV30 and TRBJ2-7 gives the full variable domain: SQTIHQWPATLVQPVGSPLSLECTVEGTSNPNLYWYRQAAGRGLQLLFYSVGIGQISSEVPQNLSASRPQDRQFILSSKKLLLSDSGFYLCAWTQRDEQYFGPGTRLTVT.

This chain links TRBV10-1 with TRBJ1-1; the D gene is possibly TRBD1 (5 bases). V was trimmed by 1 base and J by 11 bases, leaving 20 bases between them. The length of the CDR3 is 15 residues. The germline V gene has CDR1 WNHNN and CDR2 SYGVQD (reference sequence). CDR3: CASSEFRVPGGWAFF. CDR3 DNA sequence: TGCGCCAGCAGTGAGTTCAGGGTCCCCGGTGGTTGGGCTTTCTTT.